The 29 T cell receptor beta chains listed next were all sequenced from one sample in a study of OX40 agonist ivuxolimab in advanced cancers. This table comes from immunoSEQ multiplex PCR, and its TCRdb copy is limited to in-frame clones, with some not included. Of about 110,000 clones in the sample, about nine tenths were seen once. The specimen was CD4+ or CD8+ T cells sorted from blood, collected in a trial of the OX40 agonist ivuxolimab. These receptors all come from an adult with an advanced solid tumor such as melanoma, head and neck, liver or kidney cancer.

The gene calls are TRBV28 and TRBJ2-7; possibly TRBD2 for D (5 bases). CDR1 and CDR2 (germline): MDHEN, SYDVKM. This CDR3 is built from 13 residues. V was pared by 3 bases and J by 3 bases, with 9 bases between. The CDR3 DNA follows: TGTGCCAGCAGTTTCGTACTAGACTACGAGCAGTACTTC. This encodes CASSFVLDYEQYF.

CDR3 coding DNA: TGTGCCAGCAGCCTCGTGGGGGACCACAATGAGCAGTTCTTC. Translated: CASSLVGDHNEQFF. The gene calls are TRBV7-9 and TRBJ2-1; D assignment may be TRBD1 or TRBD2 (5 bases each). Germline V gives CDR1 SEHNR, CDR2 FQNEAQ (reference sequence). The CDR3 sequence is 14 residues long. V was cut by 5 bases and J by 5 bases, with 13 bases left in between.

This chain links TRBV7-3 with TRBJ2-7; D call uncertain. Trimming shortened V by 5 bases and J by 5 bases, and 13 bases separated the two germline ends. CDR3 length: 13 residues. CDR1 is SGHTA, CDR2 FQGTGA, per germline. CDR3 protein: CASSPGPLDEQYF. In DNA form, the CDR3 reads TGTGCCAGCAGCCCCGGGCCCTTGGACGAGCAGTACTTC.

V usage is TRBV27 and J usage is TRBJ2-4; D is tentatively TRBD1 or TRBD2 (5 bases each). The CDR3 covers 15 residues. Germline lookup yields CDR1 MNHEY and CDR2 SMNVEV (reference sequence). V was pared by 4 bases and J by 3 bases, with 13 bases between. CDR3 residues: CASSSVGTDKNIQYF. The CDR3 DNA follows: TGTGCCAGCAGTTCAGTAGGGACGGACAAAAACATTCAGTACTTC.

V gene TRBV27 combines with J gene TRBJ1-5, with TRBD1 matching over 8 bases. Trimming took 2 bases from V and 4 from J; bases not matched to a gene: 4. Germline-derived CDR1 and CDR2 are MNHEY and SMNVEV (reference sequence). CDR3 size: 15 residues. This CDR3 reads CASSLDRGLNQPQHF. The CDR3 DNA reads TGTGCCAGCAGTTTAGACAGGGGATTAAATCAGCCCCAGCATTTT.

The genes are TRBV6-5 and TRBJ2-7; 7 positions match TRBD1. The CDR3 contains 13 residues. The V gene end was trimmed by 6 bases and the J gene end by 6 bases; junction bases not matched to a gene: 8. CDR1 and CDR2 (germline): MNHEY, SVGAGI. The CDR3 DNA reads TGTGCCAGCAGGACGACGACAGGGATCGAGCAGTACTTC. Translation: CASRTTTGIEQYF.

Notes on this clone: At the DNA level, this CDR3 is encoded by other sequences in the same sample as well. The chain recombines TRBV6-1 with TRBJ2-2; no clear D. This CDR3 has 15 amino acids. V lost 7 bases and J lost 3, with 15 bases in between. The germline V gene has CDR1 MNHNS and CDR2 SASEGT. CDR3 sequence: CASTHSRPHTGELFF. CDR3 nucleotide sequence: TGTGCCAGCACTCATTCTCGGCCGCACACCGGGGAGCTGTTTTTT.

This clone was counted a few times. This sequence joins TRBV10-3 and TRBJ1-5; 10 bases are a match to TRBD1. The germline V gene has CDR1 ENHRY and CDR2 SYGVKD. This CDR3 spans 13 amino acids. After removal of 11 bases from V and 7 bases from J, the junction contained 8 bases not matched to a gene. Written as DNA, the CDR3 is TGTGCCGTCTGGACAGGGGGGCGGCAGCCCCAGCATTTT. Translated, it gives CAVWTGGRQPQHF.

This clone was found once. The rearrangement joins TRBV6-1 to TRBJ1-2; maybe TRBD1 (5 bases). The germline CDR1 and CDR2 sequences are MNHNS and SASEGT. The germline V and J ends were trimmed by 6 bases and 7 bases, with 15 bases remaining between them. This CDR3 contains 13 residues. The CDR3: CASRLQGRRGYTF. As DNA, the CDR3 is TGTGCCAGCAGGCTTCAGGGTAGGCGTGGCTACACCTTC.

CDR3 sequence (DNA): TGTGCCTGGAGGGGCACTTCGACCGGCGAGCAGTACTTC. It encodes CAWRGTSTGEQYF. The chain has TRBV30 and TRBJ2-7; D gene unclear. This CDR3 comprises 13 residues. Germline-derived CDR1 and CDR2 are GTSNPN and SVGIG (reference sequence). The V and J ends lost 3 bases and 6 bases respectively, with 15 bases between them.

The gene calls are TRBV10-3 and TRBJ2-7; 9 nucleotides match TRBD1. The germline CDR1 and CDR2 sequences are ENHRY and SYGVKD. V lost 7 bases and J lost 6; bases outside the gene matches: 7. The CDR3 length is 13 residues. CDR3 sequence (DNA): TGTGCCATCAAACAGGGGGCATCTAGCGAGCAGTACTTC. Its protein product is CAIKQGASSEQYF.

The rearrangement links TRBV4-1 to TRBJ1-2, with D hard to call. The CDR3 sequence is 15 residues long. Germline V gene sequence: CDR1 MGHRA, CDR2 YSYEKL. V was cut by 1 base and J by 4 bases, with 13 bases left in between. The CDR3 loop is CASSQAGSLGYGYTF. CDR3 in DNA: TGCGCCAGCAGCCAAGCGGGCAGTCTCGGCTATGGCTACACCTTC.

V is TRBV6-5 and J is TRBJ2-1; the D gene is possibly TRBD1 (5 bases). Germline V gene data show CDR1 as MNHEY and CDR2 as SVGAGI. This CDR3 is 15 amino acids long. The V and J ends lost 7 bases and 3 bases respectively, with 16 bases between them. CDR3 nucleotides: TGTGCCAGCAACCCAGGGTCCGCCGGCTACAATGAGCAGTTCTTC. Translation: CASNPGSAGYNEQFF.

This clone has more than one count but fewer than ten. The chain carries TRBV4-3 and TRBJ1-1; D remains ambiguous. The CDR3 is 14 residues long. CDR1 and CDR2 (germline): LGHNA, YSLEER. Trimming left V 1 base short and J 3 bases short, with 9 bases between. CDR3 sequence (DNA): TGCGCCAGCAGCCAAGTTCTGAGGGACACTGAAGCTTTCTTT. It yields the protein CASSQVLRDTEAFF.

Details on this clone: A read error may account for a junction end that differs from germline. The chain uses TRBV10-3 and TRBJ1-1; 7 bases fit TRBD1. CDR1 and CDR2 (germline): ENHRY, SYGVKD. There are 14 residues in the CDR3. CDR3 region: CASSLGQLNTEAFF. In nucleotides, the CDR3 is TGTGCCAGCAGTTTGGGACAGCTCAACACTGAAGCTTTCTTT.

V and J are TRBV27 and TRBJ2-3; TRBD2 matches 7 bases. Per germline, CDR1 MNHEY and CDR2 SMNVEV (reference sequence). V lost 3 bases and J lost 1; bases outside the gene matches: 1. CDR3 size: 14 residues. CDR3: CASSFGLGTDTQYF. In DNA form, the CDR3 reads TGTGCCAGCAGTTTTGGACTAGGCACAGATACGCAGTATTTT.

The chain employs TRBV7-2 and TRBJ2-7, with D maybe TRBD2 (6 bases). CDR1 is SGHTA, CDR2 FQGNSA, per germline. The V and J ends lost 4 bases and 4 bases respectively, with 11 bases between them. The CDR3 is 13 residues long. The CDR3 coding sequence is TGTGCCAGCAGCTCGTCGGCGGGGTACGAGCAGTACTTC. Amino acid sequence: CASSSSAGYEQYF.

The chain couples TRBV6-6 to TRBJ1-6; D is uncertain. Trimming stripped 4 bases from V and 9 bases from J, with 4 bases between. CDR3 length: 11 amino acids. From germline, CDR1 is MNHNY and CDR2 SVGAGI (reference sequence). CDR3 loop: CASSSISPLHF. DNA of the CDR3: TGTGCCAGCAGTTCAATTTCACCCCTCCACTTT.

V and J are TRBV4-1 and TRBJ1-5, with D unclear. CDR3 length: 17 amino acids. V shed 0 bases and J shed 5 bases, with 17 bases lying between them. The germline CDR1 and CDR2 sequences are MGHRA and YSYEKL. The chain's CDR3 is CASSQDYLAGTHQPQHF. CDR3 coding DNA: TGCGCCAGCAGCCAAGATTATTTGGCTGGCACTCATCAGCCCCAGCATTTT.

The rearrangement links TRBV9 to TRBJ2-1; D is unresolved. The CDR3 runs 15 residues. V lost 7 bases and J 0 bases, leaving 14 bases between the germline ends. Germline CDR1 reads SGDLS; CDR2 reads YYNGEE. The CDR3 nucleotides read TGTGCCAGCGGGCCCCATGCCGGCTCCTACAATGAGCAGTTCTTC. This translates into CASGPHAGSYNEQFF. The entire variable domain, with the rest obtained from reference TRBV9 and TRBJ2-1, is as follows: DSGVTQTPKHLITATGQRVTLRCSPRSGDLSVYWYQQSLDQGLQFLIQYYNGEERAKGNILERFSAQQFPDLHSELNLSSLELGDSALYFCASGPHAGSYNEQFFGPGTRLTVL.

V is TRBV7-3 and J is TRBJ2-3, with 13 bases identical to TRBD2. The CDR3 spans 17 residues. Germline assignment: CDR1 SGHTA and CDR2 FQGTGA. Trimming took 5 bases from V and 0 from J; bases not matched to a gene: 5. The CDR3 sequence is CASSMPTSGGSTDTQYF. In nucleotides, the CDR3 is TGTGCCAGCAGCATGCCGACTAGCGGGGGGAGCACAGATACGCAGTATTTT.

This rearrangement joins TRBV7-3 to TRBJ2-2, with unresolved D. Trimming pared 2 bases from V and 4 bases from J, leaving 2 bases between. There are 12 residues in the CDR3. Germline V gene data show CDR1 as SGHTA and CDR2 as FQGTGA. The CDR3 DNA is TGTGCCAGCAGCTTAGGCACCGGGGAGCTGTTTTTT. As protein: CASSLGTGELFF.

The CDR3 region is CASSFPDGSYGYTF. As DNA, the CDR3 is TGTGCCAGCAGCTTTCCGGACGGATCGTATGGCTACACCTTC. This chain links TRBV7-9 with TRBJ1-2, with unresolved D. The CDR3 is made up of 14 amino acids. Trimming removed 3 bases at V and 5 bases at J, with 13 bases between. Per germline, CDR1 SEHNR and CDR2 FQNEAQ (reference sequence). The whole variable domain, filled in from reference TRBV7-9 and TRBJ1-2, reads DTGVSQNPRHKITKRGQNVTFRCDPISEHNRLYWYRQTLGQGPEFLTYFQNEAQLEKSRLLSDRFSAERPKGSFSTLEIQRTEQGDSAMYLCASSFPDGSYGYTFGSGTRLTVV.

The chain has TRBV18 and TRBJ1-1, with no clear D. The CDR3 is 14 amino acids. With 4 bases removed from V and 1 base from J, the gap between germline ends came to 10 bases. Germline V gene data show CDR1 as KGHSH and CDR2 as LQKENI. The CDR3 loop is CASSRFGENTEAFF. Written as DNA, the CDR3 is TGTGCCAGCTCACGATTCGGGGAGAACACTGAAGCTTTCTTT.

The chain recombines TRBV11-2 with TRBJ1-6; D not resolved. The V end was cut by 5 bases, the J end by 6 bases, with 14 bases between. The CDR3 has 15 residues. Germline V gene data show CDR1 as SGHAT and CDR2 as FQNNGV. CDR3 coding DNA: TGTGCCAGCAGCCCCGTAAACCCTAGTAATTCACCCCTCCACTTT. Its translation: CASSPVNPSNSPLHF.

The chain is built from TRBV7-2 and TRBJ1-1; D gene unclear. V shed 1 base and J shed 5 bases, with 14 bases lying between them. Germline CDR1 SGHTA, CDR2 FQGNSA. This CDR3 spans 15 amino acids. The CDR3 loop reads CASSLGAPAGTEAFF. The CDR3 DNA sequence: TGTGCCAGCAGCTTAGGGGCCCCGGCGGGGACTGAAGCTTTCTTT. Supplemented by reference TRBV7-2 and TRBJ1-1, the full variable domain reads GAGVSQSPSNKVTEKGKDVELRCDPISGHTALYWYRQSLGQGLEFLIYFQGNSAPDKSGLPSDRFSAERTGGSVSTLTIQRTQQEDSAVYLCASSLGAPAGTEAFFGQGTRLTVV.

The chain joins TRBV9 to TRBJ2-2; 7 bases map to TRBD1. The CDR3 is made up of 15 amino acids. Unmatched junction bases numbered 5, after V lost 0 bases and J lost 6 bases. Looked up from germline, CDR1 is SGDLS and CDR2 is YYNGEE. The CDR3 spells CASSVGGGKAGELFF. In nucleotides, the CDR3 is TGTGCCAGCAGCGTAGGAGGGGGCAAGGCCGGGGAGCTGTTTTTT.

This chain uses TRBV6-5 with TRBJ1-2, with 8 bases fitting TRBD1. J lost 7 bases, V lost 6 bases, and 10 bases had no gene match. The CDR3 is made up of 14 amino acids. Germline V CDR1 and CDR2: MNHEY, SVGAGI. CDR3 residues: CASRGSGTGSGYTF. The CDR3 region has the DNA TGTGCCAGCAGGGGTTCCGGGACAGGCAGTGGCTACACCTTC.

The rearrangement uses TRBV28 and TRBJ1-2; D is undetermined. Between the trimmed V and J ends, which lost 3 bases and 4 bases, there was a span of 9 bases. The CDR3 consists of 13 residues. Germline CDR1 is MDHEN and CDR2 is SYDVKM. The CDR3 sequence is CASSLEGGYGYTF. In DNA form, the CDR3 reads TGTGCCAGCAGTTTGGAGGGAGGCTATGGCTACACCTTC.